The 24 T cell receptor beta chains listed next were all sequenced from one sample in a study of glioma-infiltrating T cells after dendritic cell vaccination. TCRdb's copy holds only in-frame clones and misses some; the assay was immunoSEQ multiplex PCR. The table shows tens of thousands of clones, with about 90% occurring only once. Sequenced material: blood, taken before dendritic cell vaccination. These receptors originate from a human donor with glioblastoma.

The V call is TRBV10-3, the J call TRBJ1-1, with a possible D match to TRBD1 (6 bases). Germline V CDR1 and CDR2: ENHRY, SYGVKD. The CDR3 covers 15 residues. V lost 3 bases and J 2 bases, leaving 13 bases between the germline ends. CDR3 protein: CAISDARQANTEAFF. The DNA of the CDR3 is TGTGCCATCAGTGACGCCCGACAGGCAAACACTGAAGCTTTCTTT.

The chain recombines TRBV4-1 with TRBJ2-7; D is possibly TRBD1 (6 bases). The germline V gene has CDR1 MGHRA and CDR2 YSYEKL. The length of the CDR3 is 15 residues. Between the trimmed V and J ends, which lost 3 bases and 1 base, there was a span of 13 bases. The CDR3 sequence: CASSQSTGQSYEQYF. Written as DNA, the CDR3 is TGCGCCAGCAGCCAGTCGACCGGACAGTCCTACGAGCAGTACTTC.

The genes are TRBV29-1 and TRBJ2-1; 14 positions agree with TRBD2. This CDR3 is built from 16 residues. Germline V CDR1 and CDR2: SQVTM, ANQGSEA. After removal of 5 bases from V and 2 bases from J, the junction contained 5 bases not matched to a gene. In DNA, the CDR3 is TGCAGCGTTACGGGACTAGCGGGGGCCGCCTACAATGAGCAGTTCTTC. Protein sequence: CSVTGLAGAAYNEQFF.

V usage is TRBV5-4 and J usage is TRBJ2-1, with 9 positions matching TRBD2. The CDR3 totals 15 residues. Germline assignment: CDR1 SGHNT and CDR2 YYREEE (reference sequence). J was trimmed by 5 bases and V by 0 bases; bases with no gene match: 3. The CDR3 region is CASSLVTSGHNEQFF. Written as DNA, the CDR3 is TGTGCCAGCAGCTTGGTCACTAGCGGGCACAATGAGCAGTTCTTC.

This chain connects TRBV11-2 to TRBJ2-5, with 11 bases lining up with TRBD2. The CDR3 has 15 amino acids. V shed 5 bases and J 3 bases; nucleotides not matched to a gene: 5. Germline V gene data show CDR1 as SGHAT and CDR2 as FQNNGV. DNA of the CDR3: TGTGCCAGCAGCGGTCGACTAGCGGGGAAAGAGACCCAGTACTTC. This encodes CASSGRLAGKETQYF.

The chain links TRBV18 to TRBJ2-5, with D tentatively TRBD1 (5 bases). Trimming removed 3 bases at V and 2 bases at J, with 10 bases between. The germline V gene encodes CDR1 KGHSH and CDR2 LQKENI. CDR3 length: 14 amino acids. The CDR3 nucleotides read TGTGCCAGCTCACCCAGGGAATCACAAGAGACCCAGTACTTC. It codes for CASSPRESQETQYF.

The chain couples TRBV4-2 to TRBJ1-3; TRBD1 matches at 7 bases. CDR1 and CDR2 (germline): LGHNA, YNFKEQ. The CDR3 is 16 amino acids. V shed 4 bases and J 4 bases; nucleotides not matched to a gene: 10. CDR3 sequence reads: CASSRLTGWSGNTIYF. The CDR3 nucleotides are TGTGCCAGCAGCCGACTGACAGGGTGGTCAGGAAACACCATATATTTT.

The CDR3 spells CASRGLDRVVETQYF. In DNA form, the CDR3 reads TGCGCCAGCAGGGGATTGGACAGAGTGGTAGAGACCCAGTACTTC. The J gene is TRBJ2-5, the V gene TRBV5-1, with a tentative D call TRBD1 (6 bases). This CDR3 region has 15 residues. Germline V gene data show CDR1 as SGHRS and CDR2 as YFSETQ. The V end was cut by 5 bases, the J end by 4 bases, with 18 bases between. The whole variable domain, filled in from reference TRBV5-1 and TRBJ2-5, reads KAGVTQTPRYLIKTRGQQVTLSCSPISGHRSVSWYQQTPGQGLQFLFEYFSETQRNKGNFPGRFSGRQFSNSRSEMNVSTLELGDSALYLCASRGLDRVVETQYFGPGTRLLVL.

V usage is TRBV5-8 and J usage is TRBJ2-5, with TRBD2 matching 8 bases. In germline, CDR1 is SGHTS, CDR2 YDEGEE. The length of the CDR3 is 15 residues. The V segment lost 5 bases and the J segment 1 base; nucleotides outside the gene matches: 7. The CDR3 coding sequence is TGTGCCAGCAGGACGGGGGGGCGCGTCCAAGAGACCCAGTACTTC. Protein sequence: CASRTGGRVQETQYF.

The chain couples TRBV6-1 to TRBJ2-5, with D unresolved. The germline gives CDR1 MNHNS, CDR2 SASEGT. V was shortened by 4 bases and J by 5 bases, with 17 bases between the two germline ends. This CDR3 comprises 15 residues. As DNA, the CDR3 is TGTGCCAGCAGTGTCGGTTCCGCCCGGCGGGAGACCCAGTACTTC. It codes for CASSVGSARRETQYF.

The CDR3 reads CASSPVGQSNQPQHF. CDR3 coding DNA: TGTGCCAGCAGCCCTGTGGGACAGTCTAATCAGCCCCAGCATTTT. This chain links TRBV5-5 with TRBJ1-5, with TRBD1 identical over 7 bases. Germline V gene lookup returns CDR1 SGHKS and CDR2 YYEKEE (reference sequence). The CDR3 runs to 15 residues. J was trimmed by 4 bases and V by 4 bases; bases with no gene match: 8. Filled out from reference TRBV5-5 and TRBJ1-5, the complete variable domain reads DAGVTQSPTHLIKTRGQQVTLRCSPISGHKSVSWYQQVLGQGPQFIFQYYEKEERGRGNFPDRFSARQFPNYSSELNVNALLLGDSALYLCASSPVGQSNQPQHFGDGTRLSIL.

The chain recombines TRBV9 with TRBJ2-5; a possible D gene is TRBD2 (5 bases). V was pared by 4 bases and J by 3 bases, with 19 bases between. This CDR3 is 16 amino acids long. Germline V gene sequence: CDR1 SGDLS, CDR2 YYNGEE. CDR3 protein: CASSSSPASGKETQYF. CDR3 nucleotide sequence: TGTGCCAGCAGCTCCAGTCCCGCCAGCGGCAAAGAGACCCAGTACTTC.

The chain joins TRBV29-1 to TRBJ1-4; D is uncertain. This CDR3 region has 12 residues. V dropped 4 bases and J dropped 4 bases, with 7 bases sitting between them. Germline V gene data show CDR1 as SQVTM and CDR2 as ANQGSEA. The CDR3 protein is CSVGPNNEKLFF. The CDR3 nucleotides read TGCAGCGTTGGGCCGAATAATGAAAAACTGTTTTTT.

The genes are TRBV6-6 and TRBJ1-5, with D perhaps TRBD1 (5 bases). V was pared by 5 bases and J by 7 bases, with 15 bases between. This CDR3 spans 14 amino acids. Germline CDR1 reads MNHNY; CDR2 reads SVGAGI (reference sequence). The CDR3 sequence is CASSPGRRGQPQHF. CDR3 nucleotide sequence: TGTGCCAGCAGTCCCGGTCGTAGGGGCCAGCCCCAGCATTTT.

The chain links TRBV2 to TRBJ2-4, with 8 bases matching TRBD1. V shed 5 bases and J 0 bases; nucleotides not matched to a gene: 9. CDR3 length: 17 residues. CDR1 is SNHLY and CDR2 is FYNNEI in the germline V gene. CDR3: CASSSMGDRLAKNIQYF. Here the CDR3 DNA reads TGTGCCAGCAGTTCGATGGGGGACAGGTTAGCCAAAAACATTCAGTACTTC. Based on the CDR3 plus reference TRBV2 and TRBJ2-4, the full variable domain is EPEVTQTPSHQVTQMGQEVILRCVPISNHLYFYWYRQILGQKVEFLVSFYNNEISEKSEIFDDQFSVERPDGSNFTLKIRSTKLEDSAMYFCASSSMGDRLAKNIQYFGAGTRLSVL.

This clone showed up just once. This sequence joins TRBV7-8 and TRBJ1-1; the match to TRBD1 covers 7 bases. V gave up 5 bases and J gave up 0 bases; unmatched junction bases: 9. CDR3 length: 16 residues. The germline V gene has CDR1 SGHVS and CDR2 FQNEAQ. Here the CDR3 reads CASSRPKGQLNTEAFF. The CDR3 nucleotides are TGTGCCAGCAGCCGCCCGAAGGGACAGCTGAACACTGAAGCTTTCTTT.

CDR3 sequence (DNA): TGCAGCGTTGCTCGGGACAAGAACACCGGGGAGCTGTTTTTT. This sequence encodes CSVARDKNTGELFF. The rearrangement joins TRBV29-1 to TRBJ2-2; D might be TRBD1 (6 bases). The CDR3 contains 14 residues. Germline assignment: CDR1 SQVTM and CDR2 ANQGSEA. V was trimmed by 4 bases and J by 1 base, leaving 10 bases between them.

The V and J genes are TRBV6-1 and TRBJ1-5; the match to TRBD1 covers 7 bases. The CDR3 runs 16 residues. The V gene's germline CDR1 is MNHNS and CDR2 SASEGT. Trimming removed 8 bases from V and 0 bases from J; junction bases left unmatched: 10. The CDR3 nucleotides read TGTGCCAGCGGTGGGACAGCATTAAATAGCAATCAGCCCCAGCATTTT. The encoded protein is CASGGTALNSNQPQHF.

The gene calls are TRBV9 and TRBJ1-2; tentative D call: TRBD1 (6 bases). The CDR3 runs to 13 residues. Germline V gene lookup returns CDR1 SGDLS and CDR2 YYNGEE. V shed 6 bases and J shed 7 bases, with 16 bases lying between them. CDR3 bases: TGTGCCAGCACGAAGGGGGGGACGGGTGGCTACACCTTC. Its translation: CASTKGGTGGYTF.

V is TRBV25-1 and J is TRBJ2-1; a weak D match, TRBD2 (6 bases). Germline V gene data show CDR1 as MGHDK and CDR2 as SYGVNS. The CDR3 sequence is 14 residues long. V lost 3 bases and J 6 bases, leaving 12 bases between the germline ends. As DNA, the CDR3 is TGTGCCAGCAGTGAGTACGGGAGTGCCAATGAGCAGTTCTTC. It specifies CASSEYGSANEQFF.

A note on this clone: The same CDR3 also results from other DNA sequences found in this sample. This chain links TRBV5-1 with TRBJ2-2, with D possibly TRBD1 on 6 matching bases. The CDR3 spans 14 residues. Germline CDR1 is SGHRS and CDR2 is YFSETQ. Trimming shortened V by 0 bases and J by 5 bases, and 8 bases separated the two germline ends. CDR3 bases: TGCGCCAGCAGCTTGGACAGGGAGACCGGGGAGCTGTTTTTT. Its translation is CASSLDRETGELFF. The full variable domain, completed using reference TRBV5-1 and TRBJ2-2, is KAGVTQTPRYLIKTRGQQVTLSCSPISGHRSVSWYQQTPGQGLQFLFEYFSETQRNKGNFPGRFSGRQFSNSRSEMNVSTLELGDSALYLCASSLDRETGELFFGEGSRLTVL.

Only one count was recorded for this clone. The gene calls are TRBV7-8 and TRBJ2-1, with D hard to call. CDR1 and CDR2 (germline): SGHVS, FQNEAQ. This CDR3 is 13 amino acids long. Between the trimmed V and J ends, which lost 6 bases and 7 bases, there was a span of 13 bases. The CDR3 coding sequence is TGTGCCAGCAGAATTGACGCGACAAATGAGCAGTTCTTC. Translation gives CASRIDATNEQFF.

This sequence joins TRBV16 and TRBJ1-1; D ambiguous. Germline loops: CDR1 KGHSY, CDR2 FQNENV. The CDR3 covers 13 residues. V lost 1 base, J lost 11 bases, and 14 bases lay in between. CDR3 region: CASSQFSGGEAFF. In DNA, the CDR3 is TGTGCCAGCAGCCAATTTTCTGGTGGTGAGGCTTTCTTT.

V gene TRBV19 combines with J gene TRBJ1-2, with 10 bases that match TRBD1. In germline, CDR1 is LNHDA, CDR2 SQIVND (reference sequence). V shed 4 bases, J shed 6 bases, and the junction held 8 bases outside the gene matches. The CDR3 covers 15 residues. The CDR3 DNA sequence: TGTGCCAGTAGTAGGGACAGGGGATCGGGCAATGGCTACACCTTC. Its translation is CASSRDRGSGNGYTF.